The rows below give T cell receptor beta chains drawn from one sample of a study of cytomegalovirus exposure and HLA in healthy donors. The table came from immunoSEQ multiplex PCR; TCRdb's copy has only in-frame clones and leaves some out. The sample holds some 56,000 clones, about 80% seen once. Material: PBMCs. All receptors come from a woman aged 40 to 50 in good health and CMV-seronegative. Both conserved end residues are part of each CDR3. The order of the fields is clone size, J gene, V gene, D gene, CDR3 DNA, CDR3 protein. The D gene is left open where the match is weak. Only some rows state a clone size, as once, few, many or a class for expanded clones.

clone size: NA
J gene: TRBJ1-2
V gene: TRBV28
D gene: NA
CDR3 DNA: TGTGCCAGCAGTTTCAGGGTTGCTAACTATGGCTACACCTTC
CDR3 protein: CASSFRVANYGYTF

clone size: NA
J gene: TRBJ2-2
V gene: TRBV28
D gene: TRBD2
CDR3 DNA: TGTGCCAGCAGACATCCACATAGCGGGGACGGGGAGCTGTTTTTT
CDR3 protein: CASRHPHSGDGELFF

clone size: NA
J gene: TRBJ2-1
V gene: TRBV7-8
D gene: NA
CDR3 DNA: TGTGCCAGCAGCTTCCTTACAGGGCTCTACAATGAGCAGTTCTTC
CDR3 protein: CASSFLTGLYNEQFF

clone size: NA
J gene: TRBJ1-3
V gene: TRBV5-1
D gene: TRBD1
CDR3 DNA: TGCGCCAGCAGCTGGGGGACAGGCCACTCTGGAAACACCATATATTTT
CDR3 protein: CASSWGTGHSGNTIYF

clone size: NA
J gene: TRBJ2-7
V gene: TRBV30
D gene: TRBD1
CDR3 DNA: TGTGCCCGGAGTTTCGCCGGGACAGGAAATTACGGGCAGTACTTC
CDR3 protein: CARSFAGTGNYGQYF

clone size: NA
J gene: TRBJ1-4
V gene: TRBV7-9
D gene: TRBD1
CDR3 DNA: TGTGCCAGCAGAAGACAGGGGGTACAGGAAAAACTGTTTTTT
CDR3 protein: CASRRQGVQEKLFF

clone size: NA
J gene: TRBJ1-1
V gene: TRBV7-2
D gene: TRBD1
CDR3 DNA: TGTGCCAGCAGCTTAGAAGGCAGGGGGCTTACTGAAGCTTTCTTT
CDR3 protein: CASSLEGRGLTEAFF

clone size: NA
J gene: TRBJ2-2
V gene: TRBV7-8
D gene: TRBD2
CDR3 DNA: TGTGCCAGCAGCCCAGTAGCGGGGTCACTCCTCACCGGGGAGCTGTTTTTT
CDR3 protein: CASSPVAGSLLTGELFF

clone size: NA
J gene: TRBJ2-7
V gene: TRBV7-9
D gene: NA
CDR3 DNA: TGTGCCAGCAGCCCGCGAAACAGGGAAGTTGACGAGCAGTACTTC
CDR3 protein: CASSPRNREVDEQYF

clone size: few
J gene: TRBJ2-1
V gene: TRBV7-9
D gene: TRBD2
CDR3 DNA: TGTGCCAGCAGCCCCCGGACTAGCGGGAGTTTAAATGAGCAGTTCTTC
CDR3 protein: CASSPRTSGSLNEQFF

clone size: NA
J gene: TRBJ2-3
V gene: TRBV4-1
D gene: NA
CDR3 DNA: TGCGCCAGCAGCCAAGATACCGCTACGGATACGCAGTATTTT
CDR3 protein: CASSQDTATDTQYF

clone size: NA
J gene: TRBJ2-7
V gene: TRBV9
D gene: TRBD2
CDR3 DNA: TGTGCCAGCAGCGCGGGACTAGCACACTCTGGCGAGCAGTACTTC
CDR3 protein: CASSAGLAHSGEQYF

clone size: NA
J gene: TRBJ2-7
V gene: TRBV27
D gene: NA
CDR3 DNA: TGTGCCAGCAGTCGTGCGACAGGTGGGGAATACGAGCAGTACTTC
CDR3 protein: CASSRATGGEYEQYF

clone size: NA
J gene: TRBJ2-1
V gene: TRBV19
D gene: NA
CDR3 DNA: TGTGCCAGTAGTATCGGGACTCTGGGTGGCCGGGATGTGCAGTTCTTC
CDR3 protein: CASSIGTLGGRDVQFF

clone size: NA
J gene: TRBJ2-3
V gene: TRBV5-6
D gene: TRBD1
CDR3 DNA: TGTGCCAGCAGCTTGGGCGGACAGGTCAAAACAGATACGCAGTATTTT
CDR3 protein: CASSLGGQVKTDTQYF

clone size: NA
J gene: TRBJ1-2
V gene: TRBV6-5
D gene: NA
CDR3 DNA: TGTGCCAGCAGACCCCAAGCCAGCACGAGGGGCTACACCTTC
CDR3 protein: CASRPQASTRGYTF

clone size: NA
J gene: TRBJ2-1
V gene: TRBV6-4
D gene: TRBD1
CDR3 DNA: TGTGCCAGCAGCCAACGAACAGGGGGAGGCAATGAGCAGTTCTTC
CDR3 protein: CASSQRTGGGNEQFF

clone size: NA
J gene: TRBJ2-2
V gene: TRBV6-6
D gene: TRBD2
CDR3 DNA: TGTGCCAGCAGAGGGGAGGGAGCATGGACCGGGGAGCTGTTTTTT
CDR3 protein: CASRGEGAWTGELFF

clone size: once
J gene: TRBJ2-3
V gene: TRBV9
D gene: NA
CDR3 DNA: TGTGCCAGCAGCGTCGACGGGAGCCCCGCAGATACGCAGTATTTT
CDR3 protein: CASSVDGSPADTQYF

clone size: NA
J gene: TRBJ2-3
V gene: TRBV5-1
D gene: TRBD2
CDR3 DNA: TGCGCCAGCAGCTCGGGACTAGCGGACACAGATACGCAGTATTTT
CDR3 protein: CASSSGLADTDTQYF

clone size: NA
J gene: TRBJ2-7
V gene: TRBV14
D gene: TRBD1
CDR3 DNA: TGTGCCAGCAGCGAGACAGGGAACTACGAGCAGTACTTC
CDR3 protein: CASSETGNYEQYF

clone size: NA
J gene: TRBJ1-4
V gene: TRBV9
D gene: NA
CDR3 DNA: TGTGCCAGCAGCGTAGACGGTTCTACTAATGAAAAACTGTTTTTT
CDR3 protein: CASSVDGSTNEKLFF